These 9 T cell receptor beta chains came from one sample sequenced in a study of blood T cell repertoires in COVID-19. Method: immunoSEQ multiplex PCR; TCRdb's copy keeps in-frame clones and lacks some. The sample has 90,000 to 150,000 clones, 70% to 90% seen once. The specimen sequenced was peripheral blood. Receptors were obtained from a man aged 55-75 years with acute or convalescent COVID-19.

CDR3 in amino acids: CASSLTSTATEAFF. The CDR3 nucleotides are TGTGCCAGCAGCTTAACATCGACAGCCACTGAAGCTTTCTTT. The chain combines TRBV7-3 with TRBJ1-1; D possibly corresponds to TRBD1 (5 bases). There are 14 residues in the CDR3. The V end was cut by 0 bases, the J end by 4 bases, with 9 bases between. Per germline, CDR1 SGHTA and CDR2 FQGTGA.

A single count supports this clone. This chain's CDR3 is CASTLGPSRGYTF. In DNA form, the CDR3 reads TGTGCCAGCACTCTGGGCCCTAGCAGGGGCTACACCTTC. The chain links TRBV28 to TRBJ1-2; D not certain. The CDR3 covers 13 residues. Germline V lookup: CDR1 MDHEN, CDR2 SYDVKM. Trimming pared 7 bases from V and 8 bases from J, leaving 17 bases between.

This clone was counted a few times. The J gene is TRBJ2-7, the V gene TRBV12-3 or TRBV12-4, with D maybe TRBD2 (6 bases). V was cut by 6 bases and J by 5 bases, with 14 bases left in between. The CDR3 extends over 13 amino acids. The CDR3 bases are TGTGCCAGCAGCCCTCCCGGGAGAGACGAGCAGTACTTC. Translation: CASSPPGRDEQYF.

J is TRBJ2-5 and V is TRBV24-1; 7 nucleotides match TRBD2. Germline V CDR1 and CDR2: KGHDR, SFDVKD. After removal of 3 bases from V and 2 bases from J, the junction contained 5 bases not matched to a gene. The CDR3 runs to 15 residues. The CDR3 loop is CATSDGGRAQETQYF. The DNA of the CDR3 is TGTGCCACCAGTGATGGGGGGAGGGCACAAGAGACCCAGTACTTC.

This chain's CDR3 is CASSPRTPWTDTQYF. The DNA of the CDR3 is TGCGCCAGCAGTCCACGGACACCCTGGACAGATACGCAGTATTTT. The chain is built from TRBV5-1 and TRBJ2-3; D may be TRBD1 (5 bases). The CDR3 has 15 amino acids. The V end lost 5 bases, the J end lost 3 bases, and 16 bases lay between the germline ends. The germline gives CDR1 SGHRS, CDR2 YFSETQ. The entire variable domain, with the rest obtained from reference TRBV5-1 and TRBJ2-3, is as follows: KAGVTQTPRYLIKTRGQQVTLSCSPISGHRSVSWYQQTPGQGLQFLFEYFSETQRNKGNFPGRFSGRQFSNSRSEMNVSTLELGDSALYLCASSPRTPWTDTQYFGPGTRLTVL.

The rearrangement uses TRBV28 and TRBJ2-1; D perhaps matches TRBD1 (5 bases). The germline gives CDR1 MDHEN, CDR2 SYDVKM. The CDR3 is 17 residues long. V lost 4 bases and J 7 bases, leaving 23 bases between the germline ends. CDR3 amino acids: CASSSPGSGKQWNEQFF. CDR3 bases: TGTGCCAGCAGTTCCCCAGGATCAGGGAAACAGTGGAATGAGCAGTTCTTC. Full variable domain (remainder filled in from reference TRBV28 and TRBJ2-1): DVKVTQSSRYLVKRTGEKVFLECVQDMDHENMFWYRQDPGLGLRLIYFSYDVKMKEKGDIPEGYSVSREKKERFSLILESASTNQTSMYLCASSSPGSGKQWNEQFFGPGTRLTVL.

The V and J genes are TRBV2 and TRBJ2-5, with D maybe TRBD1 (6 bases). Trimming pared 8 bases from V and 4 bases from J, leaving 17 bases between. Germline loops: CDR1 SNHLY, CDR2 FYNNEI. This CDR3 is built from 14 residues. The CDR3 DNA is TGTGCCAGCCTGAAGGGGCCAGGGGTAGAGACCCAGTACTTC. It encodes CASLKGPGVETQYF.

CDR3: CASRSTSGGFYNEQFF. The CDR3 coding sequence is TGTGCCAGCAGATCGACTAGCGGAGGCTTCTACAATGAGCAGTTCTTC. The V and J genes are TRBV28 and TRBJ2-1; 9 bases map to TRBD2. The CDR3 runs to 16 residues. Germline V gene lookup returns CDR1 MDHEN and CDR2 SYDVKM. V trimming: 6 bases; J trimming: 3 bases; junction bases outside the gene matches: 9.

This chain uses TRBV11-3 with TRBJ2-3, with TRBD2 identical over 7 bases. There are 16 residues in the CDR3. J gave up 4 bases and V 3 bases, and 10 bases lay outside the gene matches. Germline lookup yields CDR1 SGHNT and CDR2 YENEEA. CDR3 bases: TGTGCCAGCAGCTTGTCTAGCAGTGGGGGGGCAGATACGCAGTATTTT. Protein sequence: CASSLSSSGGADTQYF.